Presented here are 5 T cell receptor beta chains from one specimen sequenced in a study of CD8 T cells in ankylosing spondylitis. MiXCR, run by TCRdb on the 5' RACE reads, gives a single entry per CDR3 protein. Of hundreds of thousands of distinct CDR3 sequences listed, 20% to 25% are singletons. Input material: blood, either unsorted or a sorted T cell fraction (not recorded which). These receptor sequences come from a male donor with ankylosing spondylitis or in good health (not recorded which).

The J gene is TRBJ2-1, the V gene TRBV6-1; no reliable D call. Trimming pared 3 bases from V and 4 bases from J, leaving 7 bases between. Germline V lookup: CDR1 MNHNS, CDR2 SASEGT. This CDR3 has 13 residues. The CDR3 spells CASSDDLYNEQFF. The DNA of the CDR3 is TGTGCCAGCAGTGATGATCTTTACAATGAGCAGTTCTTC.

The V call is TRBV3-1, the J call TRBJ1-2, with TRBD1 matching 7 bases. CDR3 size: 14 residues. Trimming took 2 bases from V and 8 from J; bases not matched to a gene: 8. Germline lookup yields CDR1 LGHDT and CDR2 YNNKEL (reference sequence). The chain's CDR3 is CASSQTGDLTGYTF. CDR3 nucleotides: TGTGCCAGCAGCCAAACAGGGGACCTTACAGGCTACACCTTC.

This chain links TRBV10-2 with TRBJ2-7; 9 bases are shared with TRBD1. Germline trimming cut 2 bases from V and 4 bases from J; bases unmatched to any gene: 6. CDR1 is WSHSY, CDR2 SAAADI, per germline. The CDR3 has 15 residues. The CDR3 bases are TGCGCCAGCAGTGAGATAGGGACAGGGATGTACGAGCAGTACTTC. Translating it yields CASSEIGTGMYEQYF.

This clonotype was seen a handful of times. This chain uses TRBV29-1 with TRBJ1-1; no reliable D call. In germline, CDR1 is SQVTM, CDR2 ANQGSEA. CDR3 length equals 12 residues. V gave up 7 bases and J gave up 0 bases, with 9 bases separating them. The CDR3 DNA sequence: TGCAGCGGCCTCGGTATGAACACTGAAGCTTTCTTT. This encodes CSGLGMNTEAFF.

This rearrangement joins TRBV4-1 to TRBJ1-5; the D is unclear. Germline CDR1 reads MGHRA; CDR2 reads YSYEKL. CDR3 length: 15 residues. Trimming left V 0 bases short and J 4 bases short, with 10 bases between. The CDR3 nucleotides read TGCGCCAGCAGCCAAGAGTCGGGGTTGAATCAGCCCCAGCATTTT. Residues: CASSQESGLNQPQHF.